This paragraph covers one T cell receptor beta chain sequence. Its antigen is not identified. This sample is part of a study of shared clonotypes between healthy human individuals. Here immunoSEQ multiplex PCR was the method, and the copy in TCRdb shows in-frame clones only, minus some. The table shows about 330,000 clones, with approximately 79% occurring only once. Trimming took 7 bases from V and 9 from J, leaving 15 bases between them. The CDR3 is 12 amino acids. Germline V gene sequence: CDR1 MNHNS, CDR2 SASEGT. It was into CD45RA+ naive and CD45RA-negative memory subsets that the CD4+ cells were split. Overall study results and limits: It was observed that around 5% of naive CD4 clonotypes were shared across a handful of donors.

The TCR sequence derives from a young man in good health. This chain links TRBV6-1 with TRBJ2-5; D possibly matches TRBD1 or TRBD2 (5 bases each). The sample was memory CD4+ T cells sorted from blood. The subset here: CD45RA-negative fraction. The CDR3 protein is CASIPHRDAQYF. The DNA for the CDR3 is TGTGCCAGCATCCCACACCGGGACGCCCAGTACTTC.